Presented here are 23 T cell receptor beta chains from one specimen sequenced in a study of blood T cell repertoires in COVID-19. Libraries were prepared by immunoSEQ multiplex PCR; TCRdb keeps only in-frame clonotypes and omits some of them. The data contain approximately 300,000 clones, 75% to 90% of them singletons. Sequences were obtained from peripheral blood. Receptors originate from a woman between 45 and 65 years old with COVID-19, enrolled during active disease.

The CDR3 DNA reads as TGTGCCAGCAGTGAAGGGAGGAGAGCAGACTTTTACACCTTC. It yields the protein CASSEGRRADFYTF. The rearrangement uses TRBV6-1 and TRBJ1-2, with D unresolved. CDR1 is MNHNS, CDR2 SASEGT, per germline. Trimming removed 1 base at V and 11 bases at J, with 17 bases between. This CDR3 contains 14 residues.

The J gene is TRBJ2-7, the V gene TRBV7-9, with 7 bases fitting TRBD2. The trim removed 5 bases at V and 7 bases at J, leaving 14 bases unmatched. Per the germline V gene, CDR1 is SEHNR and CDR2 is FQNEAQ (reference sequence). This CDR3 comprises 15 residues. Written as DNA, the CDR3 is TGTGCCAGCAGCCCCCCGACTAGCTGGCTCGAGGAGCAGTACTTC. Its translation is CASSPPTSWLEEQYF.

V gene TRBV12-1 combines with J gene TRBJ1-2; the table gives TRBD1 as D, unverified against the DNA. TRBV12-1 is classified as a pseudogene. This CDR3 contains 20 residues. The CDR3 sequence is CASSPKPLGTGVRGVDGYTF. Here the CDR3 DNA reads TGTGCCAGCAGCCCCAAGCCGCTCGGGACAGGGGTGCGTGGGGTAGATGGCTACACCTTC.

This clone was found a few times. The CDR3 region is CASKASGTDTQYF. The CDR3 DNA reads TGTGCCAGCAAGGCTAGCGGCACAGATACGCAGTATTTT. This chain connects TRBV6-6 to TRBJ2-3, with a possible D match to TRBD2 (6 bases). This CDR3 comprises 13 residues. Germline V gene lookup returns CDR1 MNHNY and CDR2 SVGAGI (reference sequence). The V end lost 7 bases, the J end lost 1 base, and 9 bases lay between the germline ends.

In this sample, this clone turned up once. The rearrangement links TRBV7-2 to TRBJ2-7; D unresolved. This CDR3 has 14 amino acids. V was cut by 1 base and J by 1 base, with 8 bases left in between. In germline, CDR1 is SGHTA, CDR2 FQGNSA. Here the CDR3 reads CASSLDGSSYEQYF. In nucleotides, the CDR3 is TGTGCCAGCAGCTTAGATGGCTCTTCCTACGAGCAGTACTTC. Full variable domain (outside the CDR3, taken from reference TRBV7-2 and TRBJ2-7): GAGVSQSPSNKVTEKGKDVELRCDPISGHTALYWYRQSLGQGLEFLIYFQGNSAPDKSGLPSDRFSAERTGGSVSTLTIQRTQQEDSAVYLCASSLDGSSYEQYFGPGTRLTVT.

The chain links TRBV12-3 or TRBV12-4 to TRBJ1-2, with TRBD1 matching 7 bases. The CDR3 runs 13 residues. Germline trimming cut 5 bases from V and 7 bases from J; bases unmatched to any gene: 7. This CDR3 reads CASSARTGGGYTF. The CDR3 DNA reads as TGTGCCAGCAGTGCTCGGACAGGTGGTGGCTACACCTTC.

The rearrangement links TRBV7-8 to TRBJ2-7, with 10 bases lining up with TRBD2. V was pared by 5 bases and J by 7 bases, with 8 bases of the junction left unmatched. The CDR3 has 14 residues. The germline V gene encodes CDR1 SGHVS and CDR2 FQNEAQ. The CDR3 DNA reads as TGTGCCAGCAGCAAACTAGCGGGGCCTTTTGAGCAGTACTTC. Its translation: CASSKLAGPFEQYF. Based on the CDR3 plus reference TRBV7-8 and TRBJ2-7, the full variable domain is GAGVSQSPRYKVAKRGQDVALRCDPISGHVSLFWYQQALGQGPEFLTYFQNEAQLDKSGLPSDRFFAERPEGSVSTLKIQRTQQEDSAVYLCASSKLAGPFEQYFGPGTRLTVT.

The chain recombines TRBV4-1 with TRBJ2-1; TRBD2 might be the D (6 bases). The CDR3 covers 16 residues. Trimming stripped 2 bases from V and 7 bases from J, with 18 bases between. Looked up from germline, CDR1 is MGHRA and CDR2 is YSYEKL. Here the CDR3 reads CASSQSGGPGGNEQFF. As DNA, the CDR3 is TGCGCCAGCAGCCAATCGGGTGGGCCCGGGGGAAATGAGCAGTTCTTC.

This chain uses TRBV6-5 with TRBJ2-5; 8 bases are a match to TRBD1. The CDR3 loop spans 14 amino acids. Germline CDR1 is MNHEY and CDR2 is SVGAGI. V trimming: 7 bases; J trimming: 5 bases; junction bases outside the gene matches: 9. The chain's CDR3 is CASTRTGPGETQYF. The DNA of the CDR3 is TGTGCCAGCACCAGGACAGGGCCAGGGGAGACCCAGTACTTC.

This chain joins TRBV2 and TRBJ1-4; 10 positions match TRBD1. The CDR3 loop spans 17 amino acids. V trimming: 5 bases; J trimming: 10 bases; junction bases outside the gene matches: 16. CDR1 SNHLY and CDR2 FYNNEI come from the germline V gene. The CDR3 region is CASSTNPGTGDFGKLFF. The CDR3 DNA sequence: TGTGCCAGCAGTACAAATCCCGGGACAGGGGATTTCGGAAAACTGTTTTTT. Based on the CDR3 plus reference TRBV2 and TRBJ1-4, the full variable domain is EPEVTQTPSHQVTQMGQEVILRCVPISNHLYFYWYRQILGQKVEFLVSFYNNEISEKSEIFDDQFSVERPDGSNFTLKIRSTKLEDSAMYFCASSTNPGTGDFGKLFFGSGTQLSVL.

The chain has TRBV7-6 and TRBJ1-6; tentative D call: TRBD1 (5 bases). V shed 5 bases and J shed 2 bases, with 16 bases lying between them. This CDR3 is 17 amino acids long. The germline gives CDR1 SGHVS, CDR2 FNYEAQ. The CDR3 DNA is TGTGCCAGCAGCCCCCAGGGAAGGACGGCCTATAATTCACCCCTCCACTTT. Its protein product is CASSPQGRTAYNSPLHF.

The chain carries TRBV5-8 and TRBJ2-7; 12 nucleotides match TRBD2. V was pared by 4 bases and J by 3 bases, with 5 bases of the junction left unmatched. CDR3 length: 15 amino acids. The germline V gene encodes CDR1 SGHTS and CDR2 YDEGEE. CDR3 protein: CASSAGLAGRYEQYF. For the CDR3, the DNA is TGTGCCAGCAGCGCGGGACTAGCGGGCCGCTACGAGCAGTACTTC.

Written as DNA, the CDR3 is TGTGCCAGCAGTTTATCCGGACTAGCGGGAGGAACAGATACGCAGTATTTT. This gives the protein CASSLSGLAGGTDTQYF. The genes are TRBV27 and TRBJ2-3; 14 nucleotides match TRBD2. CDR3 size: 17 residues. J was trimmed by 3 bases and V by 0 bases; bases with no gene match: 2. Germline assignment: CDR1 MNHEY and CDR2 SMNVEV (reference sequence).

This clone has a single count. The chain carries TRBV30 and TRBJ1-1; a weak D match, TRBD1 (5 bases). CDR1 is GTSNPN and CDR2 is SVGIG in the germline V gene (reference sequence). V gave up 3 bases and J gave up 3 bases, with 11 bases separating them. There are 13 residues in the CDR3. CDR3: CAWSGGHHTEAFF. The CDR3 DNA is TGTGCCTGGAGCGGCGGACACCACACTGAAGCTTTCTTT.

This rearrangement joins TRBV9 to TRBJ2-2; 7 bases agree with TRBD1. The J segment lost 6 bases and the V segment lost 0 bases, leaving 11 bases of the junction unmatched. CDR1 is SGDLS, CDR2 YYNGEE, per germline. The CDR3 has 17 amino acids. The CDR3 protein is CASSVATGVVDAGELFF. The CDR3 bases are TGTGCCAGCAGCGTAGCTACAGGGGTTGTGGACGCCGGGGAGCTGTTTTTT.

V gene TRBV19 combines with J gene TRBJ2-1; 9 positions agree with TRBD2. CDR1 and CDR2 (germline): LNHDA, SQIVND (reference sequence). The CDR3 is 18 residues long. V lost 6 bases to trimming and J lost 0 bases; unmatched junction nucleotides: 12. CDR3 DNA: TGTGCCAGTAGGCCGCGGGAGGGCCGGGGGGCCTCCTACAATGAGCAGTTCTTC. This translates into CASRPREGRGASYNEQFF.

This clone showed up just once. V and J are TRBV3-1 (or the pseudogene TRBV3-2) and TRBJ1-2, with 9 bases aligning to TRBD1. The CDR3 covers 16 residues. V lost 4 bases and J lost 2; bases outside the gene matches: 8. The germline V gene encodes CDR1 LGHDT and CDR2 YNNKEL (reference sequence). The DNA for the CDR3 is TGTGCCAGCAGCCCCGTCCGCGGGACAGGGAACTATGGCTACACCTTC. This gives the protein CASSPVRGTGNYGYTF.

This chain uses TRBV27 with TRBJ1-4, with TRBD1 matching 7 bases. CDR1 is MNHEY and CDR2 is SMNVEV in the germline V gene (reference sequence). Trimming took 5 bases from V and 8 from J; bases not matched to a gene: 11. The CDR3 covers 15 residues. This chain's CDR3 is CASSSRQGTVEKLFF. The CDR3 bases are TGTGCCAGCAGTAGCCGACAGGGAACCGTAGAAAAACTGTTTTTT.

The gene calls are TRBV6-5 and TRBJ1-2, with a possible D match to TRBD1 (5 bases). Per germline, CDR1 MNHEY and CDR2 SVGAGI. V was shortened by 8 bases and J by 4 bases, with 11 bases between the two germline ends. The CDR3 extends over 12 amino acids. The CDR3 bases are TGTGCCAGCGGACAACGGAGCTATGGCTACACCTTC. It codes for CASGQRSYGYTF.

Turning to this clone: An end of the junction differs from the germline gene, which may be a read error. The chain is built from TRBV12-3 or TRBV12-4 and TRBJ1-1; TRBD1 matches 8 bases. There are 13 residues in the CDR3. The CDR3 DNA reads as TGTGCCAGCAGCTTAGGACAGGGCGCTGAAGCTTTCTTT. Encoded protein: CASSLGQGAEAFF.

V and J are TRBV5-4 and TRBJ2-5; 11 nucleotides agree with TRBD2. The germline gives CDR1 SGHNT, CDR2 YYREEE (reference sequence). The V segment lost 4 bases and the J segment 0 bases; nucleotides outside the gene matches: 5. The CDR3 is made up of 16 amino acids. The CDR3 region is CASSPGTSGYQETQYF. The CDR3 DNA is TGTGCCAGCAGCCCAGGGACTAGCGGTTACCAAGAGACCCAGTACTTC. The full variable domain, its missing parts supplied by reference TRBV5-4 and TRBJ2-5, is ETGVTQSPTHLIKTRGQQVTLRCSSQSGHNTVSWYQQALGQGPQFIFQYYREEENGRGNFPPRFSGLQFPNYSSELNVNALELDDSALYLCASSPGTSGYQETQYFGPGTRLLVL.

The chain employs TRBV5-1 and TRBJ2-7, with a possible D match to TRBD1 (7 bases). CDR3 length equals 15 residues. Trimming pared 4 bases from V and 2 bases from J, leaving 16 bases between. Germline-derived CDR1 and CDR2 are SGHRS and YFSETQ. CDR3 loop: CASSMGGQKAYEQYF. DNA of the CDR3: TGCGCCAGCAGCATGGGGGGACAGAAGGCCTACGAGCAGTACTTC.

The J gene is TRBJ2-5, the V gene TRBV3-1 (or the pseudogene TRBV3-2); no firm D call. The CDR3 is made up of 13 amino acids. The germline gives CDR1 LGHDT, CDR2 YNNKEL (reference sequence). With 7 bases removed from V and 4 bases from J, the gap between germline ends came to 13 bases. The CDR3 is CASTQISGETQYF. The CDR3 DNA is TGTGCCAGCACTCAGATCTCGGGAGAGACCCAGTACTTC.